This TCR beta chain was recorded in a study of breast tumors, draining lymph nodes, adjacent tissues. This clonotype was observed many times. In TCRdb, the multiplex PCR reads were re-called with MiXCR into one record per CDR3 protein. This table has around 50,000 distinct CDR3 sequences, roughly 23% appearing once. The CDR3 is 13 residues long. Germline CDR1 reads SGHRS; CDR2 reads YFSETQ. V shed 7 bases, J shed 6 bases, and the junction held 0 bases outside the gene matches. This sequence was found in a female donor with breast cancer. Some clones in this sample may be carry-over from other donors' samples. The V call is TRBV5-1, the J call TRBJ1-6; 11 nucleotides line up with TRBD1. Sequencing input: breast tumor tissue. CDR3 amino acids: CASGTGGNSPLHF. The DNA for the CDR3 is TGCGCCAGCGGGACAGGGGGTAATTCACCCCTCCACTTT.